These T cell receptor beta chains were read from a single sample in a study of OX40 agonist ivuxolimab in advanced cancers. The data were produced by immunoSEQ multiplex PCR, yet TCRdb's version contains in-frame clones alone and is incomplete. The sample shows about 98,000 clones, roughly 93% of them seen only once. Sequencing used CD4+ or CD8+ T cells sorted from blood, obtained in a trial of the OX40 agonist ivuxolimab. These receptors were obtained from an adult with an advanced solid tumor such as melanoma, head and neck, liver or kidney cancer. The CDR3 runs from the conserved cysteine through the conserved F or W. Fields, in order: V gene, J gene, D gene, clone size, CDR3 protein, CDR3 DNA. A D gene is named only where the DNA matches it firmly. Size tells how often a clone was seen (once, few, many) or the class of an expanded clone, and some rows leave it out.

TRBV6-6	TRBJ1-1	TRBD1	NA	CASRAQGRENTEAFF	TGTGCCAGCAGGGCACAGGGGCGGGAGAACACTGAAGCTTTCTTT
TRBV6-5	TRBJ1-1	NA	NA	CASSYRGGAFF	TGTGCCAGCAGTTACCGTGGGGGTGCTTTCTTT
TRBV9	TRBJ1-2	NA	once	CASSVSSANYGYTF	TGTGCCAGCAGCGTATCATCAGCCAACTATGGCTACACCTTC
TRBV28	TRBJ1-6	TRBD1	NA	CASSPGDRGGYSPLHF	TGTGCCAGCAGTCCTGGGGACAGGGGAGGTTACTCACCCCTCCACTTT
TRBV9	TRBJ1-5	NA	NA	CASSPGVSNQPQHF	TGTGCCAGCAGCCCGGGGGTGAGCAATCAGCCCCAGCATTTT
TRBV30	TRBJ2-3	NA	once	CAWSGAAVTDTQYF	TGTGCCTGGAGTGGAGCGGCGGTCACAGATACGCAGTATTTT
TRBV7-2	TRBJ2-2	TRBD1	NA	CASSFQGDTGELFF	TGTGCCAGCAGCTTTCAGGGGGACACCGGGGAGCTGTTTTTT
TRBV30	TRBJ1-5	TRBD1	once	CAWSGQGQNQPQHF	TGTGCCTGGAGTGGACAGGGGCAAAATCAGCCCCAGCATTTT
TRBV15	TRBJ1-4	TRBD1	once	CATSITSRTGQGEKLFF	TGTGCCACCAGCATTACCAGTCGGACAGGGCAAGGAGAAAAACTGTTTTTT
TRBV19	TRBJ1-5	NA	NA	CASSTPTASNQPQHF	TGTGCCAGTAGTACACCGACAGCGTCGAATCAGCCCCAGCATTTT
TRBV7-2	TRBJ1-1	NA	NA	CASSLRPSEAFF	TGTGCCAGCAGCCTACGGCCCTCTGAAGCTTTCTTT
TRBV9	TRBJ1-5	NA	NA	CASSVEGRFNQPQHF	TGTGCCAGCAGCGTAGAAGGTCGCTTCAATCAGCCCCAGCATTTT
TRBV5-4	TRBJ2-3	NA	once	CASSLRDSGDTQYF	TGTGCCAGCAGCTTACGGGACTCCGGAGATACGCAGTATTTT
TRBV7-3	TRBJ2-1	TRBD2	NA	CASSQGLASVEQFF	TGTGCCAGCAGCCAGGGACTAGCTTCGGTTGAGCAGTTCTTC
TRBV29-1	TRBJ2-1	NA	NA	CSAWGWDSVVNEQFF	TGCAGCGCCTGGGGGTGGGACTCCGTAGTGAATGAGCAGTTCTTC
TRBV27	TRBJ1-2	NA	NA	CASSLSGQYYGYTF	TGTGCCAGCAGTTTATCGGGCCAGTACTATGGCTACACCTTC
TRBV30	TRBJ1-6	NA	NA	CASRAQGFSPLHF	TGTGCCTCCCGCGCCCAGGGGTTTTCACCCCTCCACTTT
TRBV28	TRBJ2-1	NA	NA	CASYEQGAYNEQFF	TGTGCCAGCTACGAACAGGGTGCTTACAATGAGCAGTTCTTC
TRBV15	TRBJ2-1	TRBD2	NA	CATSRGGTSPFF	TGTGCCACCAGCAGAGGGGGGACTAGCCCGTTCTTC
TRBV2	TRBJ2-1	NA	NA	CASRTDRNNEQFF	TGTGCCAGCAGGACCGACAGAAACAATGAGCAGTTCTTC
TRBV4-3	TRBJ1-6	NA	NA	CASSQDPTRSPLHF	TGCGCCAGCAGCCAAGATCCGACGCGTTCACCCCTCCACTTT
TRBV7-2	TRBJ1-1	NA	NA	CASSLLGGTTEAFF	TGTGCCAGCAGCCTACTTGGGGGGACCACTGAAGCTTTCTTT
TRBV7-2	TRBJ1-1	NA	once	CASSFWTGNTEAFF	TGTGCCAGCAGCTTTTGGACGGGGAACACTGAAGCTTTCTTT
TRBV28	TRBJ2-7	NA	NA	CASSPGRDYEQYF	TGTGCCAGCAGTCCCGGACGGGACTACGAGCAGTACTTC
TRBV7-2	TRBJ1-5	NA	NA	CASSLVVGNQPQHF	TGTGCCAGCAGCTTGGTGGTCGGCAATCAGCCCCAGCATTTT
TRBV10-3	TRBJ1-5	TRBD1	NA	CATESGGDQPQHF	TGTGCCACCGAGTCAGGGGGAGATCAGCCCCAGCATTTT
TRBV30	TRBJ1-3	TRBD1	NA	CAWSPNRGNSGNTIYF	TGTGCCTGGAGTCCCAACAGGGGGAACTCTGGAAACACCATATATTTT